This T cell receptor beta chain was found in a study of T cells in Graves' hyperthyroidism and ophthalmopathy. Study in general: It was at initial diagnosis, before any treatment, that peripheral blood was collected. The study, taken as a whole, reports: The blood repertoire included most of the expanded thyroid clonotypes above 0.001.

Amplified regions were TCR beta CDR3 sequences from RNA transcripts. Carried out on the TCR CDR3, a first-round RT-PCR used the HTBI primer set. MiXCR was run by TCRdb on the multiplex PCR reads, yielding one entry per CDR3 protein. This sample has around 690,000 distinct CDR3 sequences; roughly 17% occur once, and the top ten carry around 15%. CDR1 is SGHAT, CDR2 FQNNGV, per germline. Trimming at V came to 4 bases and at J to 0 bases, leaving 24 bases not matched to a gene. This CDR3 comprises 21 residues. This clonotype was picked up many times. Antigen unknown. Hyperthyroidism of Graves' type that showed no ophthalmopathy progression within 18 months was stable. Hyperthyroidism in the patients, aged 18 to 65, was newly diagnosed and under 2 months in duration.

The chain is built from TRBV11-2 and TRBJ2-7, with 7 bases identical to TRBD1. This receptor was identified in a man in his forties or fifties with Graves' hyperthyroidism. Sequencing was done on a sample of blood. CDR3 sequence: CASSYGQDARKRRTLSYEQYF. The DNA for the CDR3 is TGTGCCAGCAGCTACGGACAGGACGCGAGAAAGCGGAGGACCCTCTCCTACGAGCAGTACTTC.